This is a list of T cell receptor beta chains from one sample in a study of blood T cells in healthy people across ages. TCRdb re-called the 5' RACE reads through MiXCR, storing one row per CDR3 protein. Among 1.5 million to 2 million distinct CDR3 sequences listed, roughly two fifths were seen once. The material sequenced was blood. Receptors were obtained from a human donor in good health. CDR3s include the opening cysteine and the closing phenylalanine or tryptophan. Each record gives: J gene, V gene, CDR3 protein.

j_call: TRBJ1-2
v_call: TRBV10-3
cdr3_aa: CAIKGQGYTSNYGYTF

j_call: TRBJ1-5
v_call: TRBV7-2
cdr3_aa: CASSLMGRVGQPQHF

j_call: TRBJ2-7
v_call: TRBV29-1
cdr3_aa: CSVEDRRRASYEQYF

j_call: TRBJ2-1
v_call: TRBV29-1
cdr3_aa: CSVRTGAYNEQFF

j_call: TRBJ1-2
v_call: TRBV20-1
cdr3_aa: CSARAVPPNYGYTF

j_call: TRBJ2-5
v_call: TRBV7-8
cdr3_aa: CASSSVTYQETQYF

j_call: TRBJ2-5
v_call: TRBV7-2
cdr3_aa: CASSSGRGRETQYF

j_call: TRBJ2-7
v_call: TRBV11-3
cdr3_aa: CASSTTAGGIYEQYF

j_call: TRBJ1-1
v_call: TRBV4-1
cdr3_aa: CASSQVSTSTEAFF

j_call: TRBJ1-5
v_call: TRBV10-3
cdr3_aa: CAIKNGTFPNQPQHF

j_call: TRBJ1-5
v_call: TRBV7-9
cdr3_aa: CASSSPDRGEVQPQHF

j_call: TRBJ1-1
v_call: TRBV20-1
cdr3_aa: CSARDWGPSNTEAFF

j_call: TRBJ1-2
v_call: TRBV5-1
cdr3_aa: CASSLVGQGAGYTF

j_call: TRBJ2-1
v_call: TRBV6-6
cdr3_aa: CASSYQVNEQFF

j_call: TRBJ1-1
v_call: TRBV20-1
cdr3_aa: CSAATGYTEVFF

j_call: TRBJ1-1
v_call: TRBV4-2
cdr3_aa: CASSQGQGEDTEAFF

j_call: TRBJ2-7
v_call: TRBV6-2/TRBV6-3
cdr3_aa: CASSLGLAGTFYEQYF